Described below is a single TCR beta chain sequence and its context. Its antigen specificity is not known. The sample holds no much larger clone one base away, and base qualities are not on file. Systemically healthy Caucasian individuals from Russia, over 30 in total and aged roughly 6 to 95 years, were included as donors. Roughly 9 milliliters of peripheral blood were drawn from each donor into EDTA-treated Vacutainer tubes. Ficoll-Paque density-gradient centrifugation was used to isolate PBMCs, with at least 6 million per sample. Trizol reagent was used to extract total RNA from PBMCs, with at least 6 micrograms per sample. The percentages of naive CD45RAhigh/CD27high T cells were determined by flow cytometry on a PBMC aliquot from every donor. Receptor amplification or capture employed 5' RACE. Data came from an Illumina HiSeq 2500. The second PCR ran for about 6 to 12 cycles and used a J-beta primer mix along with a sample-barcoded 5' primer. Each TCR beta cDNA molecule received a unique molecular identifier from a template-switch 5' adaptor carrying 12 random nucleotides. Each sample yielded at least 2.5 million CDR3-containing paired-end reads. First-strand cDNA was synthesized from all RNA with the Mint cDNA synthesis kit, primed by a TRBC-specific oligonucleotide. Following uracil-DNA glycosylase treatment, all cDNA underwent a first 18-cycle PCR with the universal primers M1SS and BC2_uni_R. Per the original workflow: For normalization, 1 million high-quality reads were randomly selected from each sample, with every read carrying a distinct molecular identifier. Instead of being binned into consensus sequences, reads that shared molecular identifiers were thrown out. MiTCR, with a Q25 quality threshold and the strictest error-elimination algorithm, was used for CDR3 identification, clonotype clustering and error correction. A nonparametric unseen species model using Euler transformation provided a lower-bound estimate of total TCR beta diversity. The public reads were quality trimmed at Q25 with fastp and then assembled into clones with MiXCR by TCRdb, keeping productive beta chains. A single entry per CDR3 protein holds the most common genes and DNA from its merged rows. The authors' filters were not applied to this entry. Recorded for this sample are some 760,000 distinct CDR3 sequences; approximately 25% of them occurred a single time. More than 8% of the sample comes from the top ten.

This specimen comes from a study of blood T cells in healthy people across ages (dated by TCRdb to about 2015). General notes on the study: In model experiments, template switching captured roughly one uniquely barcoded TCR beta cDNA molecule for every two T cells. Using deep sequencing normalized with unique cDNA molecular identifiers, the study measured how TCR beta repertoire diversity changes with age. Four age groups were formed from the donors: young (average about 16 years), middle-aged (approximately 40), aged (around 68) and long-lived (more than 75). The study analyzed two additional independent replicas of 1 million unique cDNA reads from the same blood draw for two donors, one aged 18 to 30 and one aged 80 or older.

What the research found in general, with its limitations: Compared with the aged group, the long-lived group had more naive CD4+ T cells, fewer expanded clones and increased TCR diversity, a pattern suggesting age selection. Estimates of total diversity based on one million sequenced T cells were considered lower bounds and underestimates. Because donor CMV infection status was unknown, age-related changes in expanded clonotypes were potentially confounded. The percentage of naive T cells measured by flow cytometry correlated strongly with observed TCR beta diversity. Observed TCR beta diversity per million T cells fell roughly linearly with age, and a significant reduction was already apparent by age around 36. Because profiling used bulk unsorted PBMCs, naive and antigen-experienced compartments could not be compared conclusively.

The V and J ends are trimmed by 7 bases and 5 bases, leaving 17 bases between them. The CDR3 measures 14 amino acids from cysteine to phenylalanine. The retained sequence is limited to the CDR3, 42 bases, with the frame set at the first base. Taken from the germline V gene (reference sequence), the CDR1 and CDR2 loops are MNHEY and SMNVEV. These same data were also listed under a study on T cells of mothers and their children. As the second publication notes: The donors were nine systemically healthy Caucasian individuals, made up of three mothers and their six children. cDNA synthesis used all of the extracted RNA, with approximately 1.6 ug of RNA in each 15 ul reaction. In the second PCR, the M1S primer introduced both the sample barcodes and 2-4 random nucleotides. Over 9 million TCR beta CDR3 reads came from each mother, compared with several million reads from each child. Thymic selection similarly shapes TCR recombination output in related and unrelated pairs, with minor effect from inherited differences. Normalized repertoire overlap was always found to be slightly, but never significantly, higher in related mother-child pairs than in unrelated mother-child pairs. Persistent microchimeric T cell clones were not detected, at a sensitivity of around 100 clones per million clonotypes. Deep NGS was used in the study to compare the TCR beta repertoires of mothers and children and to look for features that separate related mother-child pairs from unrelated individuals. The mean age was roughly 36 +/- 4 years for the mothers and roughly 11 +/- 4 years for the children. After adapters were ligated using NEBNext reagents, the libraries underwent 100+100 nt paired-end sequencing on an Illumina HiSeq 2000. Mother and child libraries were prepared a month apart and sequenced in separate runs to prevent cross-contamination. For each donor, somewhere between 500,000 and 2,000,000 distinct TCR beta clonotypes were identified. Naive TCR beta clonotypes were estimated from low-frequency clonotypes matched to each donor's FACS-determined naive share, without sorting.

The source is a boy younger than 18 in good health. The rearrangement joined TRBV27 to TRBJ2-5; the D gene cannot be resolved beyond TRBD1 or TRBD2, each matching 7 bases. Sequencing was done on a sample of blood. In nucleotides, the sequence is TGTGCCAGCAAGGGCATGGGAGGGGGCGAGACCCAGTACTTC. This sequence encodes CASKGMGGGETQYF.